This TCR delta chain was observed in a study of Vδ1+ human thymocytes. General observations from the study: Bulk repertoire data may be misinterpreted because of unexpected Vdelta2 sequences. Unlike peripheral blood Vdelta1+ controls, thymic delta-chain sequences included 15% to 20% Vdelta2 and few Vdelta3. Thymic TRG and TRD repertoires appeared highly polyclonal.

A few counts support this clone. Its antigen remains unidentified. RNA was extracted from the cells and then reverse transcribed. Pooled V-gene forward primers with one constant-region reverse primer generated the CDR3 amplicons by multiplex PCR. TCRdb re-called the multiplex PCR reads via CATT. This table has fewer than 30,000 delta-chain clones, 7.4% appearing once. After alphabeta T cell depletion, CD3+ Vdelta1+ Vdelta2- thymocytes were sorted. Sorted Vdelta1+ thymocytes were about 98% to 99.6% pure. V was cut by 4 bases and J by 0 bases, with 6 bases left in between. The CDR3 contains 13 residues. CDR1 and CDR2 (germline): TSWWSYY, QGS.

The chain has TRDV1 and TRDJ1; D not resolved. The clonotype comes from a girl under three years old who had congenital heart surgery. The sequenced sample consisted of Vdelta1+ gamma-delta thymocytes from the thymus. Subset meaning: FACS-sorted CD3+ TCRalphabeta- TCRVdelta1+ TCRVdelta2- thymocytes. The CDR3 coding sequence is TGTGCTCTTGGGGCCCACTACACCGATAAACTCATCTTT. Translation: CALGAHYTDKLIF.